The 15 T cell receptor beta chains given below trace back to one sample, sequenced in a study of blood T cell repertoires in COVID-19. Some clones are missing from TCRdb's copy, which holds only in-frame ones; the method was immunoSEQ multiplex PCR. The sample consists of about 220,000 clones, around 80% of them appearing once. Sequencing was carried out using peripheral blood. These receptors came from a man between 50 and 59 years old with active or convalescent COVID-19.

The CDR3 DNA reads as TGTGCCAGCAGTTTCGATCCCAGGAACGGGGGGGAGGAAGATACGCAGTATTTT. The encoded protein is CASSFDPRNGGEEDTQYF. The chain uses TRBV6-2 or TRBV6-3 and TRBJ2-3, with 8 bases fitting TRBD2. The CDR3 consists of 18 residues. Losses at the gene ends were 4 bases for V and 5 bases for J; bases not matched to a gene: 17. Germline lookup yields CDR1 MNHEY and CDR2 SVGEGT.

The V and J genes are TRBV6-5 and TRBJ1-6, with D possibly TRBD1 on 5 matching bases. The V and J ends lost 6 bases and 8 bases respectively, with 11 bases between them. The length of the CDR3 is 13 residues. Germline V gene data show CDR1 as MNHEY and CDR2 as SVGAGI. The CDR3 sequence: CASRGQGDSPLHF. CDR3 nucleotides: TGTGCCAGCAGGGGGCAAGGTGATTCACCCCTCCACTTT.

This chain connects TRBV5-1 to TRBJ2-5, with TRBD2 as a possible D gene (6 bases). Germline V gene sequence: CDR1 SGHRS, CDR2 YFSETQ. V shed 3 bases and J shed 7 bases, with 16 bases lying between them. The CDR3 runs 14 residues. CDR3 region: CASSSDGGSGTQYF. The CDR3 coding sequence is TGCGCCAGCAGCTCGGACGGAGGGTCGGGGACCCAGTACTTC. Supplemented by reference TRBV5-1 and TRBJ2-5, the full variable domain reads KAGVTQTPRYLIKTRGQQVTLSCSPISGHRSVSWYQQTPGQGLQFLFEYFSETQRNKGNFPGRFSGRQFSNSRSEMNVSTLELGDSALYLCASSSDGGSGTQYFGPGTRLLVL.

The V gene is TRBV5-1, the J gene TRBJ1-2; 8 bases fit TRBD1. CDR1 and CDR2 from the germline V gene are SGHRS and YFSETQ. V was pared by 2 bases and J by 4 bases, with 4 bases of the junction left unmatched. The CDR3 loop spans 14 amino acids. The CDR3 sequence is CASSLTGQAYGYTF. In DNA, the CDR3 is TGCGCCAGCAGCTTAACGGGACAGGCCTATGGCTACACCTTC. The full variable domain, completed using reference TRBV5-1 and TRBJ1-2, is KAGVTQTPRYLIKTRGQQVTLSCSPISGHRSVSWYQQTPGQGLQFLFEYFSETQRNKGNFPGRFSGRQFSNSRSEMNVSTLELGDSALYLCASSLTGQAYGYTFGSGTRLTVV.

The rearrangement links TRBV2 to TRBJ1-5, with a tentative D call TRBD1 (6 bases). The CDR3 totals 14 residues. V lost 7 bases and J lost 3, with 13 bases in between. The germline V gene encodes CDR1 SNHLY and CDR2 FYNNEI. CDR3 in amino acids: CASTTQGFNQPQHF. Here the CDR3 DNA reads TGTGCCAGCACCACACAGGGATTCAATCAGCCCCAGCATTTT. Together with reference TRBV2 and TRBJ1-5, the CDR3 gives the full variable domain: EPEVTQTPSHQVTQMGQEVILRCVPISNHLYFYWYRQILGQKVEFLVSFYNNEISEKSEIFDDQFSVERPDGSNFTLKIRSTKLEDSAMYFCASTTQGFNQPQHFGDGTRLSIL.

V is TRBV28 and J is TRBJ1-1; 12 nucleotides match TRBD1. Per germline, CDR1 MDHEN and CDR2 SYDVKM. Trimming cost V 6 bases and J 4 bases; bases outside gene matches: 3. This CDR3 spans 14 amino acids. The CDR3 sequence is CASRPGQGATEAFF. CDR3 in DNA: TGTGCCAGCAGGCCGGGACAGGGGGCCACTGAAGCTTTCTTT.

The chain is built from TRBV4-3 and TRBJ1-3, with D unclear. The germline V gene has CDR1 LGHNA and CDR2 YSLEER. Between the trimmed V and J ends, which lost 4 bases and 0 bases, there was a span of 19 bases. This CDR3 contains 18 residues. CDR3 in amino acids: CASSPQRAASYSGNTIYF. CDR3 sequence (DNA): TGCGCCAGCAGCCCTCAGAGGGCCGCATCTTACTCTGGAAACACCATATATTTT.

V gene TRBV5-1 combines with J gene TRBJ2-2; perhaps TRBD2 as D (5 bases). Germline CDR1 and CDR2: SGHRS and YFSETQ. V was cut by 4 bases and J by 6 bases, with 19 bases left in between. This CDR3 has 16 amino acids. CDR3 in DNA: TGCGCCAGCAGCGCCACACTCCCCGGGGTTTCCGGGGAGCTGTTTTTT. This codes for CASSATLPGVSGELFF.

In its sample, this clone was seen a few times. The gene calls are TRBV2 and TRBJ1-1, with 7 bases matching TRBD1. The CDR3 is 15 residues long. Germline V gene sequence: CDR1 SNHLY, CDR2 FYNNEI. V trimming: 4 bases; J trimming: 0 bases; junction bases outside the gene matches: 5. CDR3 coding DNA: TGTGCCAGCAGTGTGTCGGGACAGTTGAACACTGAAGCTTTCTTT. Amino acids: CASSVSGQLNTEAFF.

This chain uses TRBV24-1 with TRBJ1-4; 12 nucleotides line up with TRBD1. The CDR3 contains 16 residues. Germline CDR1 reads KGHDR; CDR2 reads SFDVKD. V lost 5 bases to trimming and J lost 3 bases; unmatched junction nucleotides: 3. The CDR3 here is CATSGGTGGPNEKLFF. CDR3 DNA: TGTGCCACCAGTGGTGGGACAGGGGGCCCTAATGAAAAACTGTTTTTT.

The CDR3 DNA follows: TGTGCCAGCTCACCATATTCAGACAGGGGCGTAGAAAAACTGTTTTTT. Amino acid sequence: CASSPYSDRGVEKLFF. The rearrangement joins TRBV18 to TRBJ1-4; TRBD1 matches at 8 bases. V lost 2 bases and J lost 8; bases outside the gene matches: 10. The CDR3 extends over 16 amino acids. Germline CDR1 is KGHSH and CDR2 is LQKENI.

The chain links TRBV7-9 to TRBJ2-7; D ambiguous. The CDR3 consists of 13 residues. Germline CDR1 reads SEHNR; CDR2 reads FQNEAQ (reference sequence). Trimming removed 1 base at V and 2 bases at J, with 6 bases between. The CDR3 reads CASSLDGTYEQYF. The CDR3 DNA is TGTGCCAGCAGCTTAGACGGTACCTACGAGCAGTACTTC.

The table lists this clone with many counts. The rearrangement joins TRBV6-5 to TRBJ1-1, with 9 bases identical to TRBD1. Germline CDR1 MNHEY, CDR2 SVGAGI. The CDR3 totals 13 residues. V dropped 5 bases and J dropped 11; count of bases not matched to a gene: 9. The CDR3 sequence: CASSPGQGFEAFF. CDR3 coding DNA: TGTGCCAGCAGTCCTGGACAGGGGTTTGAGGCTTTCTTT.

This clone appeared once. V and J are TRBV14 and TRBJ1-6; D gene uncertain. Germline CDR1 SGHDN, CDR2 FVKESK. V lost 2 bases and J 8 bases, leaving 13 bases between the germline ends. The CDR3 is 15 residues long. CDR3 DNA sequence: TGTGCCAGCAGCCAATCCGCCCCCGAGCATTCACCCCTCCACTTT. It yields the protein CASSQSAPEHSPLHF.

This rearrangement joins TRBV6-5 to TRBJ2-3; maybe TRBD2 (6 bases). This CDR3 is built from 12 residues. Germline V gene lookup returns CDR1 MNHEY and CDR2 SVGAGI. V was trimmed by 8 bases and J by 6 bases, leaving 12 bases between them. The CDR3 spells CASGPRGDTQYF. CDR3 nucleotide sequence: TGTGCCAGCGGACCTCGGGGGGATACGCAGTATTTT.